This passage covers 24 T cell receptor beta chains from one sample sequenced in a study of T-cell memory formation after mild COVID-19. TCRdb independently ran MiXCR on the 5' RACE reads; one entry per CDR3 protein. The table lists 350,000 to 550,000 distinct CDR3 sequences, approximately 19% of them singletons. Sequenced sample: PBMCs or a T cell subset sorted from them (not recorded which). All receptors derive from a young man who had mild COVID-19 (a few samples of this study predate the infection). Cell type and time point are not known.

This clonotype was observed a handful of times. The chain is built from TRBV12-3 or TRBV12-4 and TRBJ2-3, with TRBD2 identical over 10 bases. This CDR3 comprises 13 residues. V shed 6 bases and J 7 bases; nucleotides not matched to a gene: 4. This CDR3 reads CASRTSGVHTQYF. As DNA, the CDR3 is TGTGCCAGCAGAACTAGCGGGGTTCATACGCAGTATTTT.

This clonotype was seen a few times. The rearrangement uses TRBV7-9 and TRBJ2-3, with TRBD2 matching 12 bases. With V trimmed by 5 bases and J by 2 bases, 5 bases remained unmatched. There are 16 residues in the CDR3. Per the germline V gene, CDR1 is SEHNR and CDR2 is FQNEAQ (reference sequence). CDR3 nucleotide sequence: TGTGCCAGCAGCCATCGACTAGCGGGGGCCACAGATACGCAGTATTTT. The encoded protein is CASSHRLAGATDTQYF.

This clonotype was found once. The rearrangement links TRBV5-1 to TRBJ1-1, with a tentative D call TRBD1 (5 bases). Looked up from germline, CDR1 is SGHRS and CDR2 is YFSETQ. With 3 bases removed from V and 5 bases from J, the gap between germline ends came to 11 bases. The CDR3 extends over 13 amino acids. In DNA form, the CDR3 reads TGCGCCAGCAGCTCATTGTCAGGGACTGAAGCTTTCTTT. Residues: CASSSLSGTEAFF.

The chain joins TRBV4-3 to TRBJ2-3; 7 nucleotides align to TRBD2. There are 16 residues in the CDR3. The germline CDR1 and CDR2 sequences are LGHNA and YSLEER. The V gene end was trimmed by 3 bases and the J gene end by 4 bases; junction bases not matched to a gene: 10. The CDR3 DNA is TGCGCCAGCAGCCAGCACACGGGGAGGGAGGCAGATACGCAGTATTTT. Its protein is CASSQHTGREADTQYF.

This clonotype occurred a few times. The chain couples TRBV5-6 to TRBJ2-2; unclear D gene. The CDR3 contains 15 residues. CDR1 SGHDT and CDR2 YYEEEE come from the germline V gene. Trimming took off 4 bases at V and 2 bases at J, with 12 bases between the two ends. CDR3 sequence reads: CASSQIETNTGELFF. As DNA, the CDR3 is TGTGCCAGCAGCCAGATCGAGACAAACACCGGGGAGCTGTTTTTT.

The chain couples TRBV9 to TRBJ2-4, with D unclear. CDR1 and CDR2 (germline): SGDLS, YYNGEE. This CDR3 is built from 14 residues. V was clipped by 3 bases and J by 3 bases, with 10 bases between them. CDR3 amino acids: CASSGTSGKNIQYF. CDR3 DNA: TGTGCCAGCAGCGGAACCTCGGGCAAAAACATTCAGTACTTC.

The chain's CDR3 is CASSRSTGRLRYEQYF. The DNA for the CDR3 is TGTGCCAGCAGTCGTTCGACAGGACGACTTCGCTACGAGCAGTACTTC. V and J are TRBV6-2 or TRBV6-3 and TRBJ2-7, with D possibly being TRBD1 (6 bases). Germline CDR1 MNHEY, CDR2 SVGEGT. The CDR3 is 16 residues long. Between the trimmed V and J ends, which lost 5 bases and 3 bases, there was a span of 20 bases.

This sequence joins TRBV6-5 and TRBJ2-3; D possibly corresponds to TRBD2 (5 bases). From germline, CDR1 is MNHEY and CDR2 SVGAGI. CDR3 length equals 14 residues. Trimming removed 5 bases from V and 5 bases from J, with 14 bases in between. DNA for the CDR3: TGTGCCAGCAGTCCGGCAGTAAGCGGAGATACGCAGTATTTT. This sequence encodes CASSPAVSGDTQYF.

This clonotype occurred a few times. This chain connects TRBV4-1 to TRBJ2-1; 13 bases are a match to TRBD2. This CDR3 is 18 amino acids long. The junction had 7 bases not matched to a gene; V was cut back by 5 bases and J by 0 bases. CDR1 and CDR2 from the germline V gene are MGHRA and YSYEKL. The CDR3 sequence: CASSTGLAGVLSYNEQFF. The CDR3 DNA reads TGCGCCAGCAGCACCGGACTAGCGGGGGTCCTCTCCTACAATGAGCAGTTCTTC.

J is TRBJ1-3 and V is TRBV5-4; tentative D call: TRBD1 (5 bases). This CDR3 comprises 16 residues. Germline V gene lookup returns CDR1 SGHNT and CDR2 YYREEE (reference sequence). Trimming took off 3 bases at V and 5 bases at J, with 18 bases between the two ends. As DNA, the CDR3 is TGTGCCAGCAGCTACCCCAACGGGGGTGCCCGAAACACCATATATTTT. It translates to CASSYPNGGARNTIYF.

CDR3 sequence: CASSSGRRNTIYF. The CDR3 bases are TGTGCCAGCAGCTCGGGACGGAGAAACACCATATATTTT. This chain links TRBV7-2 with TRBJ1-3; TRBD1 might be the D (5 bases). Trimming pared 4 bases from V and 5 bases from J, leaving 9 bases between. The length of the CDR3 is 13 residues. Looked up from germline, CDR1 is SGHTA and CDR2 is FQGNSA.

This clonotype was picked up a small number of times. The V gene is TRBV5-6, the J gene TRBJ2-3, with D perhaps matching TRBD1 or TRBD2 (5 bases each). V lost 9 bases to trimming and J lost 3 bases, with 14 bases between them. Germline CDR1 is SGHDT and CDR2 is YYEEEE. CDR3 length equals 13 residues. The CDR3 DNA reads TGTGCCACCAACAAGAGGGGAACAGATACGCAGTATTTT. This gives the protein CATNKRGTDTQYF.

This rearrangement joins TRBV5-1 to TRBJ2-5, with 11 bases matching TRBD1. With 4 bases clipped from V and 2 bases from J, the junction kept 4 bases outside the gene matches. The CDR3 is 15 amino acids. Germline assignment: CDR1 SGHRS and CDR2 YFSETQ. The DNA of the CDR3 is TGCGCCAGCAGCGACGGGACAGGGGGACAAGAGACCCAGTACTTC. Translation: CASSDGTGGQETQYF.

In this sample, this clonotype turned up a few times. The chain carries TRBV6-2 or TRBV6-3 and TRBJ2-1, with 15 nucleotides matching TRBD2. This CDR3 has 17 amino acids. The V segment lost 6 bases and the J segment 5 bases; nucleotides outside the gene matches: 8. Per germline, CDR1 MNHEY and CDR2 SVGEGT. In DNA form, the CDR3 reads TGTGCCAGCAGGCCTCCGGGACTAGCGGGGGGAAACAATGAGCAGTTCTTC. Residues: CASRPPGLAGGNNEQFF.

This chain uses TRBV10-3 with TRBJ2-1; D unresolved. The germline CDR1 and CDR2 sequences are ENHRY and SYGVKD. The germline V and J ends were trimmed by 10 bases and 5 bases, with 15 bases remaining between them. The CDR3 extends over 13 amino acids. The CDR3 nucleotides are TGTGCCACGGGCTCCCTGGAAAACAATGAGCAGTTCTTC. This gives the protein CATGSLENNEQFF.

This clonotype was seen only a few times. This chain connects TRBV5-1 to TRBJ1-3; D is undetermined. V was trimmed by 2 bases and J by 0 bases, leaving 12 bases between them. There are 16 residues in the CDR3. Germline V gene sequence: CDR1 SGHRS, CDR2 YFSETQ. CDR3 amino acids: CASSFTGRSSGNTIYF. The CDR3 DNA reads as TGCGCCAGCAGCTTCACCGGCAGGAGCTCTGGAAACACCATATATTTT.

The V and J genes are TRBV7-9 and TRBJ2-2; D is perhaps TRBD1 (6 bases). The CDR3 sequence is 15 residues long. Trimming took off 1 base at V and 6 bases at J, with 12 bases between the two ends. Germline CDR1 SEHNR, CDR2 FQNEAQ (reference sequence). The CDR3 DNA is TGTGCCAGCAGCTTAGGAGGGGGTACGGCCGGGGAGCTGTTTTTT. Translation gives CASSLGGGTAGELFF.

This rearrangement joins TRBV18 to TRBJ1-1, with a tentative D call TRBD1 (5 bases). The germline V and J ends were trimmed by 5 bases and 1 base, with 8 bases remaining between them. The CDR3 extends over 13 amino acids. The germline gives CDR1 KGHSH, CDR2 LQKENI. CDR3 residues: CASSAGQNTEAFF. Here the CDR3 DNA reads TGTGCCAGCTCAGCAGGGCAGAACACTGAAGCTTTCTTT.

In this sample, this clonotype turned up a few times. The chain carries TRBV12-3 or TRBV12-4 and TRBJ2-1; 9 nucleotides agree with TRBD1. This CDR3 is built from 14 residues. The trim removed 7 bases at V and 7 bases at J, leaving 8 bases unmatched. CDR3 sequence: CASTPGTGKNEQFF. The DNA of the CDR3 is TGTGCCAGCACCCCCGGGACAGGGAAAAATGAGCAGTTCTTC.

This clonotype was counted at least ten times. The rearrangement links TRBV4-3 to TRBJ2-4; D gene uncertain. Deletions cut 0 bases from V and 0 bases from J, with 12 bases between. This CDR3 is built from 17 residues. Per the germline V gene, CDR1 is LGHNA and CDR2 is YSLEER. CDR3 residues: CASSQETVPKAKNIQYF. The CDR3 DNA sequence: TGCGCCAGCAGCCAAGAAACTGTACCTAAAGCCAAAAACATTCAGTACTTC.

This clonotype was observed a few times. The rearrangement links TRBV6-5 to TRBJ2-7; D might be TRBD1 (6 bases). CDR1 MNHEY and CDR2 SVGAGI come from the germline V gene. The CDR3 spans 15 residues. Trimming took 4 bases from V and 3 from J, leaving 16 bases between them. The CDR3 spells CASSFTSGQLYEQYF. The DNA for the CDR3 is TGTGCCAGCAGTTTTACCTCCGGACAGCTCTACGAGCAGTACTTC.

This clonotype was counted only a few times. The CDR3 sequence: CATGDVQGNQPQHF. In DNA form, the CDR3 reads TGTGCCACCGGGGACGTACAGGGGAATCAGCCCCAGCATTTT. The genes are TRBV15 and TRBJ1-5; 7 bases match TRBD1. V lost 8 bases to trimming and J lost 4 bases; unmatched junction nucleotides: 8. The CDR3 is 14 residues long. Per germline, CDR1 LNHNV and CDR2 YYDKDF (reference sequence).

The CDR3 region has the DNA TGTGCCAGCAGCCTTTCGGTTCGATACATCGGGGAGCTGTTTTTT. Its translation is CASSLSVRYIGELFF. The chain carries TRBV6-2 or TRBV6-3 and TRBJ2-2, with D unclear. Trimming took 6 bases from V and 7 from J, leaving 18 bases between them. This CDR3 spans 15 amino acids. Germline values: CDR1 MNHEY, CDR2 SVGEGT.

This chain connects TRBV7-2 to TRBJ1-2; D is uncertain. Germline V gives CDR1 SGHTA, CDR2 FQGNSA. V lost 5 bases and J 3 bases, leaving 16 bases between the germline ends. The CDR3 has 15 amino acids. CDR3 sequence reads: CASSMVTTDYYGYTF. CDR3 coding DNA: TGTGCCAGCAGCATGGTAACTACCGACTACTATGGCTACACCTTC.